This TCR beta chain emerged from a study of CD8 T cells in ankylosing spondylitis. MiXCR, applied by TCRdb to the 5' RACE reads, yields one record per CDR3 protein. The sample includes 190,000 or so distinct CDR3 sequences, 9.5% to 15% seen only once; the top ten take 16%. Whole-study results and caveats: Disease-associated clones were reportedly significantly overrepresented in matched ankylosing spondylitis synovial fluid. Earlier work had already found some motif variants in reactive arthritis synovial fluid and blood. CD8+ disease-linked clones were present at relatively low frequencies in blood.

Trimming removed 3 bases from V and 4 bases from J, with 7 bases in between. CDR1 is DFQATT, CDR2 SNEGSKA, per germline (reference sequence). The CDR3 runs to 12 residues. In the case of this clonotype: Its matching antigen is unknown.

The material sequenced was blood, either unsorted or a sorted T cell fraction (not recorded which). The receptor was isolated from a male donor with ankylosing spondylitis or in good health (not recorded which). The chain is built from TRBV20-1 and TRBJ1-5; no clear D gene. Here the CDR3 reads CSARPGNQPQHF. In nucleotides, the CDR3 is TGCAGTGCTAGGCCCGGGAATCAGCCCCAGCATTTT.